Shown below are 29 T cell receptor beta chains from a single sample sequenced in a study of blood T cell repertoires in COVID-19. Measured with immunoSEQ multiplex PCR; TCRdb has only the in-frame clones, and not every one. The sample has 150,000 to 200,000 clones; 88% are singletons. Sequencing was done on a sample of peripheral blood. These receptors all stem from a man between 40 and 49 years old with active or convalescent COVID-19.

The chain has TRBV3-1 (or the pseudogene TRBV3-2) and TRBJ2-1, with D perhaps TRBD1 (5 bases). Germline V gives CDR1 LGHDT, CDR2 YNNKEL (reference sequence). CDR3 length: 13 amino acids. The V end lost 4 bases, the J end lost 6 bases, and 10 bases lay between the germline ends. The CDR3 DNA reads as TGTGCCAGCAGCCTAGCAGGGATCAATGAGCAGTTCTTC. This gives the protein CASSLAGINEQFF.

This rearrangement joins TRBV13 to TRBJ2-2; D may be TRBD2 (6 bases). The CDR3 has 14 amino acids. The germline V and J ends were trimmed by 5 bases and 6 bases, with 13 bases remaining between them. The V gene's germline CDR1 is PRHDT and CDR2 FYEKMQ (reference sequence). The CDR3 coding sequence is TGTGCCAGCAGCCTCGGAGGGCGGGCCGGGGAGCTGTTTTTT. This translates into CASSLGGRAGELFF. The full variable domain, in which reference TRBV13 and TRBJ2-2 provide the parts outside the CDR3, is AAGVIQSPRHLIKEKRETATLKCYPIPRHDTVYWYQQGPGQDPQFLISFYEKMQSDKGSIPDRFSAQQFSDYHSELNMSSLELGDSALYFCASSLGGRAGELFFGEGSRLTVL.

J is TRBJ2-1 and V is TRBV4-2, with 11 bases identical to TRBD2. After removal of 4 bases from V and 5 bases from J, the junction contained 4 bases not matched to a gene. CDR3 length: 15 residues. The germline gives CDR1 LGHNA, CDR2 YNFKEQ. The DNA for the CDR3 is TGTGCCAGCAGCCCTACTAGCGGGGGTAACAATGAGCAGTTCTTC. Protein: CASSPTSGGNNEQFF.

The chain carries TRBV3-1 (or the pseudogene TRBV3-2) and TRBJ2-5; 15 positions match TRBD2. This CDR3 spans 16 amino acids. The V and J ends lost 5 bases and 2 bases, in that order; junction bases with no gene match: 3. The germline V gene has CDR1 LGHDT and CDR2 YNNKEL (reference sequence). The CDR3: CASSSGLAGGQETQYF. CDR3 nucleotides: TGTGCCAGCAGCTCGGGACTAGCGGGGGGACAAGAGACCCAGTACTTC.

The chain joins TRBV5-4 to TRBJ2-1; D might be TRBD2 (6 bases). Trimming removed 4 bases at V and 9 bases at J, with 11 bases between. Germline V CDR1 and CDR2: SGHNT, YYREEE (reference sequence). The CDR3 runs 12 residues. This chain's CDR3 is CASSTSGVEQFF. In DNA, the CDR3 is TGTGCCAGCAGCACATCGGGGGTTGAGCAGTTCTTC.

The chain carries TRBV21-1 and TRBJ1-1; the D call TRBD1 from the table was never checked on the DNA. TRBV21-1 is labeled a pseudogene. The CDR3 is made up of 15 amino acids. This CDR3 reads CASSRDRGMNTEAFF. The CDR3 bases are TGTGCCAGCAGCCGGGACAGGGGGATGAACACTGAAGCTTTCTTT.

This clone was detected once. This chain joins TRBV21-1 and TRBJ2-5; TRBD1 is the table's D call and was not checked against the DNA. TRBV21-1 is an annotated pseudogene. The CDR3 length is 14 residues. CDR3 loop: CASSSRTGKETQYF. CDR3 sequence (DNA): TGTGCCAGCAGCAGCCGGACAGGAAAAGAGACCCAGTACTTC.

The chain recombines TRBV18 with TRBJ1-4; tentative D call: TRBD1 (6 bases). The CDR3 extends over 15 amino acids. V dropped 3 bases and J dropped 7 bases, with 15 bases sitting between them. The V gene's germline CDR1 is KGHSH and CDR2 LQKENI. CDR3: CASSPSQGFGEKLFF. CDR3 DNA: TGTGCCAGCTCACCCTCACAGGGTTTCGGTGAAAAACTGTTTTTT.

The chain is built from TRBV29-1 and TRBJ2-7, with D possibly matching TRBD2 (6 bases). Germline V gene sequence: CDR1 SQVTM, CDR2 ANQGSEA. The V gene lost 4 bases and the J gene lost 3 bases, with 13 bases spanning the gap. The CDR3 sequence is 13 residues long. CDR3 bases: TGCAGCGTTGCGGGGGTTCCCTACTACGAGCAGTACTTC. Protein sequence: CSVAGVPYYEQYF.

V usage is TRBV5-1 and J usage is TRBJ2-5, with D tentatively TRBD2 (5 bases). Deletions cut 5 bases from V and 5 bases from J, with 19 bases between. This CDR3 is built from 15 residues. The germline CDR1 and CDR2 sequences are SGHRS and YFSETQ. As DNA, the CDR3 is TGCGCCAGCAGATTAGGACCCGAGGGTGTGGAGACCCAGTACTTC. This translates into CASRLGPEGVETQYF.

This clone was seen a single time. V usage is TRBV28 and J usage is TRBJ1-1, with D unclear. Trimming stripped 4 bases from V and 2 bases from J, with 11 bases between. Germline V CDR1 and CDR2: MDHEN, SYDVKM. This CDR3 has 14 residues. CDR3 DNA: TGTGCCAGCAGTTCCCCAGCGGATAACACTGAAGCTTTCTTT. Translation gives CASSSPADNTEAFF.

The gene calls are TRBV18 and TRBJ1-1; 10 bases agree with TRBD1. The germline gives CDR1 KGHSH, CDR2 LQKENI. V was clipped by 6 bases and J by 7 bases; unmatched bases: 8. This CDR3 is 14 amino acids long. For the CDR3, the DNA is TGTGCCAGCTCCCGGGACAGGGGAACTAGTGAAGCTTTCTTT. Amino acids: CASSRDRGTSEAFF.

The chain has TRBV6-2 or TRBV6-3 and TRBJ1-1; 10 bases are a match to TRBD1. This CDR3 contains 15 residues. Germline trimming cut 4 bases from V and 5 bases from J; bases unmatched to any gene: 7. Germline-derived CDR1 and CDR2 are MNHEY and SVGEGT. The CDR3 nucleotides read TGTGCCAGCAGTTTCTACCGGGACAGGGGTACTGAAGCTTTCTTT. Protein product: CASSFYRDRGTEAFF.

The rearrangement joins TRBV14 to TRBJ1-1; D call uncertain. CDR1 and CDR2 (germline): SGHDN, FVKESK. Trimming stripped 0 bases from V and 11 bases from J, with 16 bases between. The CDR3 covers 14 residues. CDR3 DNA: TGTGCCAGCAGCCAAGAGAGGAATGAAGCCGGGGCTTTCTTT. This gives the protein CASSQERNEAGAFF.

V gene TRBV18 combines with J gene TRBJ1-3; D not certain. The CDR3 totals 14 residues. Trimming removed 2 bases at V and 4 bases at J, with 9 bases between. Germline V lookup: CDR1 KGHSH, CDR2 LQKENI. CDR3 DNA sequence: TGTGCCAGCTCACCAAACCAACTCGGAAACACCATATATTTT. This sequence encodes CASSPNQLGNTIYF. Full variable domain (missing parts from reference TRBV18 and TRBJ1-3): NAGVMQNPRHLVRRRGQEARLRCSPMKGHSHVYWYRQLPEEGLKFMVYLQKENIIDESGMPKERFSAEFPKEGPSILRIQQVVRGDSAAYFCASSPNQLGNTIYFGEGSWLTVV.

The J gene is TRBJ1-5, the V gene TRBV30; D is possibly TRBD1 (6 bases). Germline loops: CDR1 GTSNPN, CDR2 SVGIG (reference sequence). The V end was cut by 5 bases, the J end by 2 bases, with 13 bases between. The CDR3 is made up of 14 amino acids. The chain's CDR3 is CAWGGEGGNQPQHF. For the CDR3, the DNA is TGTGCCTGGGGGGGCGAGGGCGGCAATCAGCCCCAGCATTTT.

V usage is TRBV14 and J usage is TRBJ1-4; tentative D call: TRBD1 (5 bases). The germline V gene has CDR1 SGHDN and CDR2 FVKESK. The CDR3 spans 15 residues. The ends were cut back, 2 bases at V and 8 bases at J, with 15 bases in the middle. CDR3 protein: CASSQKFPGDEKLFF. CDR3 coding DNA: TGTGCCAGCAGCCAAAAATTCCCGGGGGACGAAAAACTGTTTTTT.

The rearrangement joins TRBV6-5 to TRBJ1-2; a weak D match, TRBD1 (6 bases). CDR3 length equals 13 residues. Trimming removed 7 bases at V and 7 bases at J, with 16 bases between. Germline lookup yields CDR1 MNHEY and CDR2 SVGAGI. CDR3 sequence: CASIPSGGRGYTF. CDR3 nucleotide sequence: TGTGCCAGCATTCCCTCGGGGGGCCGTGGCTACACCTTC.

The chain uses TRBV27 and TRBJ2-1; D remains unclear. The CDR3 is 11 amino acids. CDR1 MNHEY and CDR2 SMNVEV come from the germline V gene (reference sequence). Trimming cost V 7 bases and J 3 bases, with 4 bases left between them. In nucleotides, the CDR3 is TGTGCCAGCATCAACTACAATGAGCAGTTCTTC. Encoded protein: CASINYNEQFF.

The rearrangement joins TRBV30 to TRBJ2-7, with D uncertain. The CDR3 is 12 residues long. The V gene's germline CDR1 is GTSNPN and CDR2 SVGIG (reference sequence). V was clipped by 0 bases and J by 3 bases, with 6 bases between them. CDR3 in amino acids: CAWSVTGYEQYF. The CDR3 DNA sequence: TGTGCCTGGAGTGTAACTGGCTACGAGCAGTACTTC.

This chain's CDR3 is CASSMGTGSGYTF. CDR3 bases: TGTGCCAGTAGTATGGGGACTGGGAGTGGCTACACCTTC. The V call is TRBV19, the J call TRBJ1-2, with D possibly TRBD1 on 5 matching bases. V was cut by 3 bases and J by 7 bases, with 12 bases left in between. From germline, CDR1 is LNHDA and CDR2 SQIVND (reference sequence). This CDR3 spans 13 amino acids.

This chain connects TRBV24-1 to TRBJ2-7; 10 bases agree with TRBD2. The V gene's germline CDR1 is KGHDR and CDR2 SFDVKD. This CDR3 comprises 14 residues. J lost 6 bases, V lost 4 bases, and 5 bases had no gene match. In DNA, the CDR3 is TGTGCCACCAGTGACCTAGCGGGAGCGGGCGAGCAGTACTTC. It encodes CATSDLAGAGEQYF.

The chain joins TRBV29-1 to TRBJ2-1, with TRBD2 identical over 9 bases. Trimming at V came to 7 bases and at J to 4 bases, leaving 14 bases not matched to a gene. CDR1 SQVTM and CDR2 ANQGSEA come from the germline V gene. The CDR3 consists of 16 residues. CDR3 loop: CSAQRWSSGTYNEQFF. CDR3 nucleotide sequence: TGCAGCGCCCAAAGATGGTCTAGCGGGACTTACAATGAGCAGTTCTTC.

The chain carries TRBV6-5 and TRBJ1-1; 7 bases align to TRBD1. The V segment lost 7 bases and the J segment 0 bases; nucleotides outside the gene matches: 8. The CDR3 loop spans 15 amino acids. The germline CDR1 and CDR2 sequences are MNHEY and SVGAGI. The CDR3 DNA sequence: TGTGCCAGCACCGGGACAGCGACCATGAACACTGAAGCTTTCTTT. Protein: CASTGTATMNTEAFF.

This chain uses TRBV6-6 with TRBJ1-1; D perhaps matches TRBD1 (5 bases). Germline values: CDR1 MNHNY, CDR2 SVGAGI (reference sequence). The CDR3 is 14 residues long. The V end lost 7 bases, the J end lost 1 base, and 13 bases lay between the germline ends. This CDR3 is CASTIRGRNTEAFF. The DNA of the CDR3 is TGTGCCAGCACTATACGGGGGAGGAACACTGAAGCTTTCTTT.

The chain employs TRBV12-3 or TRBV12-4 and TRBJ1-1, with D maybe TRBD1 (5 bases). V dropped 1 base and J dropped 5 bases, with 8 bases sitting between them. The CDR3 has 13 amino acids. This CDR3 is CASSLGQKTEAFF. The CDR3 bases are TGTGCCAGCAGTTTAGGACAGAAAACTGAAGCTTTCTTT.

The chain employs TRBV3-1 (or the pseudogene TRBV3-2) and TRBJ2-5; D may be TRBD1 (6 bases). The V gene lost 4 bases and the J gene lost 5 bases, with 11 bases spanning the gap. The germline V gene encodes CDR1 LGHDT and CDR2 YNNKEL (reference sequence). The CDR3 length is 13 residues. CDR3: CASSPRDTETQYF. The CDR3 DNA reads TGTGCCAGCAGCCCCCGGGACACGGAGACCCAGTACTTC.

This chain uses TRBV2 with TRBJ2-2; D is unclear. Trimming took off 7 bases at V and 3 bases at J, with 12 bases between the two ends. CDR1 and CDR2 (germline): SNHLY, FYNNEI. The CDR3 totals 14 residues. This CDR3 is CASNQAPDTGELFF. The CDR3 DNA follows: TGTGCCAGCAATCAGGCTCCAGACACCGGGGAGCTGTTTTTT.

For the CDR3, the DNA is TGTGCCAGCAGACGTACCGGGGGGGTCGCCTATAATTCACCCCTCCACTTT. Translating it yields CASRRTGGVAYNSPLHF. V gene TRBV7-6 combines with J gene TRBJ1-6; a possible D gene is TRBD1 (5 bases). Per the germline V gene, CDR1 is SGHVS and CDR2 is FNYEAQ. Trimming stripped 6 bases from V and 2 bases from J, with 17 bases between. The CDR3 totals 17 residues. Complete variable domain (other parts from reference TRBV7-6 and TRBJ1-6): GAGVSQSPRYKVTKRGQDVALRCDPISGHVSLYWYRQALGQGPEFLTYFNYEAQQDKSGLPNDRFSAERPEGSISTLTIQRTEQRDSAMYRCASRRTGGVAYNSPLHFGNGTRLTVT.